This T cell receptor beta chain was identified in a study of low-dose radiotherapy and immunotherapy resistance in tumors. Study-level background: Cohort 2 patients were irradiated with 1 Gy every two weeks, reaching 13 Gy over 26 weeks. Study patients were administered oral aspirin at 300 mg daily for four cycles from cycle 1 day 1.

As to time point: after trial treatment. Treatment specified: LDRT plus nivolumab, ipilimumab, low-dose cyclophosphamide and aspirin (RACIN trial). TCRs were amplified for roughly 20 PCR cycles with a constant-region primer and V-primer adapter. TCRdb reanalysed the reads using MiXCR and keeps one entry per CDR3 protein. The sample includes approximately 52,000 distinct CDR3 sequences, approximately 31% seen only once; the top ten take 8% to 9%. This receptor was identified in a male donor with rectosigmoid adenocarcinoma. Sequenced here: PBMCs, sampled after low-dose radiotherapy plus immunotherapy.

CDR3: CASSPSGAGRQFF. DNA for the CDR3: TGTGCCAGCAGCCCCAGCGGGGCCGGTAGGCAGTTCTTC. The chain uses TRBV11-2 and TRBJ2-1, with TRBD2 matching 7 bases. CDR3 length equals 13 residues. V dropped 5 bases and J dropped 12; count of bases not matched to a gene: 10. Germline V lookup: CDR1 SGHAT, CDR2 FQNNGV.